This T cell receptor (beta chain) came from a study of vaccination and CD4 T cells after COVID-19 (dated by TCRdb to the early 2020s). Broadly, across the study: Convalescent patients had a positive SARS-CoV-2 result on nasal swab PCR, and of these patients, fewer than ten had mild disease and one had severe disease. The convalescent cohort included six males and four females, with two Hispanic individuals, seven Caucasians, two Asians and one multiracial person. Participants got two doses of the Pfizer-BioNTech BNT162b2 vaccine (n=8) or two doses of the Moderna mRNA-1273 vaccine (n=2). Post-COVID blood samples from convalescent patients were collected a median of about 100 days after diagnosis, with a range of 35 to 161 days. Post-vaccine blood samples were collected a median of about 72 days after the second vaccine dose, ranging from about 13 to 250 days. Three convalescent patients were sampled both early after vaccination (day 14) and late after vaccination (days 161 to 241). The cultures were stimulated with overlapping spike peptide pools from SARS-CoV-2 and from the common cold coronaviruses HCoV-NL63, HCoV-OC43 and HCoV-229E. Control cultures used a CEFX viral epitope pool as positive control, an HIV-1 Nef peptide pool as negative control, or no peptide. In over 8 COVID-19 convalescent patients and a handful of infection-naive healthy vaccine recipients, researchers compared the spike-specific CD4+ TCR repertoire from before mRNA vaccination with the repertoire from after. Study-wide findings and limitations: Nearly all vaccine-specific clones in convalescent patients (304 of 307) were mono-reactive for SARS-CoV-2 spike rather than cross-reactive with common cold coronaviruses. Only a relatively small number of convalescent patients were included in the study, and early timepoints following natural infection were not analyzed. Among the post-vaccine SARS-CoV-2-reactive clones in convalescent patients, a median around 90% showed up only after vaccination, which suggests vaccine-specific priming. The median count of SARS-CoV-2-reactive clonotypes went up from 20 to 25 after infection to more than 30 after vaccination, although the change was not significant.

Read against the paper, the sample's time point label means: late sampling 161 to 241 days after vaccination in a few convalescent patients. The treatment or condition label corresponds to: approximately nine-day PBMC culture with coronavirus spike peptide pools or control peptides (ViraFEST assay). The study used the ViraFEST assay, which expanded antigen-specific T cells with peptide pools and then identified expanded clonotypes by TCR sequencing. The convalescent patients' positive SARS-CoV-2 PCR tests were from March to December 2020, which was before the Alpha, Beta and Delta variants emerged in the United States. Each well held 2.2 million or so PBMCs cultured with around 10 ug/ml peptide pools in IMDM containing 5% human AB serum and around 10 IU/ml IL-2. Half of the culture medium was replaced with fresh IL-2-containing medium on days 3 and 7. Once the cells had been in culture for around ten days, the EasySep CD4+ T cell isolation kit was used to isolate CD4+ T cells by negative selection. PBMCs were separated from whole blood using Ficoll-Paque Plus gradient centrifugation and then either used fresh or cryopreserved at -140C. In general, triplicate wells were set up for every culture condition.

Notes on this clonotype: Its specific antigen is unknown. Nothing much larger sits one base from this clone, and base qualities are not available.

The CDR3 runs 14 residues from the cysteine to the phenylalanine. Just CDR3 DNA is preserved here, 42 bases in frame from base 1. Looking up the germline V gene yields CDR1 SGHTA and CDR2 FQGNSA. The germline ends are 10 bases apart after V is trimmed by 5 bases and J by 0 bases. The method was PCR. DNA from cultured CD4+ T cells was subjected to TCR sequencing with the Oncomine TCR Beta short-read assay at the Johns Hopkins FTIC core. Genomic DNA was extracted from the cultured CD4+ T cells with the QIAamp micro DNA kit. Oncomine TCR Beta libraries from cultured CD4+ T cells were pooled using unique dual indexes and sequenced on an Illumina iSeq 100. In the source study's methods: Non-productive sequences were removed, and CDR3s that did not start with C, did not end with F or W, or were shorter than 7 amino acids were discarded. The MANAFEST web application identified antigen-specific clonotypes by comparing peptide-stimulated wells against reference wells and other culture wells. To be called positive, a clone needed an FDR below 0.05, an odds ratio above 5, and a productive frequency above 0.1% in at least two of three replicate wells. Cross-reactive clonotypes were defined as significantly expanded in both SARS-CoV-2 spike wells and at least one common cold coronavirus spike condition. Levenshtein distances (stringdist) and unrooted phylogenetic trees (ape) in R version 3.6.1 were used to assess CDR3 homology. TCRdb reworked the public reads: Q25 trimming with fastp, MiXCR clone assembly, productive beta chains retained. Under each unique CDR3 protein, matching rows form one entry showing the most common genes and DNA. TCRdb's processing, not the authors', yielded these V and J calls. The sample has tens of thousands of distinct CDR3 sequences on record, about 32% of them singletons. Roughly 8.6% of the sample goes to the ten largest clones.

Source: CD4+ T cells from blood, cultured in vitro, taken about 7 months after SARS-CoV-2 vaccination. This chain is built from TRBV7-2 and TRBJ1-2, with the D segment identity uncertain. The TCR was taken from a human donor who had recovered from COVID-19. The CDR3 is CASSLAASNYGYTF. The DNA reads TGTGCCAGCAGCCTGGCAGCTTCTAACTATGGCTACACCTTC.